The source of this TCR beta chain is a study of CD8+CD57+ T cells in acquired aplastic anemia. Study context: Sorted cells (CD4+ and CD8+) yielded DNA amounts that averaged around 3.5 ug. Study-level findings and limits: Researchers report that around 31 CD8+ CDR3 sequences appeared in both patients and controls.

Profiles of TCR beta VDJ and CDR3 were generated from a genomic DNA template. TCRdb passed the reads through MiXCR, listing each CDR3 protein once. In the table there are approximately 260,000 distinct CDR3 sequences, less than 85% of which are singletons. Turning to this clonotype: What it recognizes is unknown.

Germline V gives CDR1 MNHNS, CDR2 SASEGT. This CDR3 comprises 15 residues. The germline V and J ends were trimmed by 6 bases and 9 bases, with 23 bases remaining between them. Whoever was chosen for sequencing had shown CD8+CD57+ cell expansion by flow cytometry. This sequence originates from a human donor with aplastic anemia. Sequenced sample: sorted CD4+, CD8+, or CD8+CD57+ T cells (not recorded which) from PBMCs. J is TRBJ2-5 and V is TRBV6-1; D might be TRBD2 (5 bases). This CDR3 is CASRLAGLTTLAQYF. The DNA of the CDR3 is TGTGCCAGCAGATTAGCAGGACTGACCACGTTGGCCCAGTACTTC.